This TCR beta chain was sequenced in a study of vaccination effects on CD4 cells after COVID-19. CDR1 and CDR2 from the germline V gene are LNHNV and YYDKDF (reference sequence). The CDR3 is made up of 16 amino acids. V lost 3 bases and J 4 bases, leaving 15 bases between the germline ends. Sequencing followed a ViraFEST assay step that expanded antigen-specific CD4+ T cells with viral peptide pools. Following 10 days of culture, CD4+ T cells were isolated. The cohort was immunized with two doses of either the BNT162b2 or mRNA-1273 vaccine. Nucleocapsid antibody tests were negative, and the vaccine recipients had no prior SARS-CoV-2 infection. Assay used: immunoSEQ multiplex PCR; TCRdb lists only in-frame clones, some missing. The sample shows around 69,000 clones, around two thirds of them seen only once. Comments on this clone: Its antigen is undetermined.

This specimen was CD4+ T cells from PBMCs cultured with HCoV-229E spike peptides, taken after COVID-19 vaccination. This receptor was obtained from a human donor who received a COVID-19 vaccine. The chain employs TRBV15 and TRBJ1-4, with D perhaps matching TRBD1 (5 bases). The CDR3 DNA reads TGTGCCACCAGCAGGGGCCAGGGCGGTATTAATGAAAAACTGTTTTTT. The encoded protein is CATSRGQGGINEKLFF.